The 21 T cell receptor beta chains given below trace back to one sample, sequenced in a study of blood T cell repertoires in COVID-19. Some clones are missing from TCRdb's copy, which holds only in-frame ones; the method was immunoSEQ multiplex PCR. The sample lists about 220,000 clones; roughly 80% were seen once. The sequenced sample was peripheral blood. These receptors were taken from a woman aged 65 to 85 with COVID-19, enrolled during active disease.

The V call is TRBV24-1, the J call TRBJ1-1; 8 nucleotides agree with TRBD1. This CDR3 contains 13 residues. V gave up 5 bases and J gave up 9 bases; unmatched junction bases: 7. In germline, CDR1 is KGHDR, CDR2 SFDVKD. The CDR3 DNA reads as TGTGCCACCAGTGTCCCGGCAGGGGGCAAAGCTTTCTTT. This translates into CATSVPAGGKAFF.

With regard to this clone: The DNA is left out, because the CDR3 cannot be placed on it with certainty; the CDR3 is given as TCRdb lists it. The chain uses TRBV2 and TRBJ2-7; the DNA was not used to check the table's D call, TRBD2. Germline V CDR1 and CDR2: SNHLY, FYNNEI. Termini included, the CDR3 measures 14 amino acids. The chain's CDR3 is CASSEWAGGTILYF.

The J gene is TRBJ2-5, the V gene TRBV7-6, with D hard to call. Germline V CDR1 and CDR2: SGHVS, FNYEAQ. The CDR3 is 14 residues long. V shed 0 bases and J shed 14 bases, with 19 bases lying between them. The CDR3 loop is CASSLAPANLFSYF. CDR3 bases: TGTGCCAGCAGCTTAGCTCCTGCGAATCTCTTCTCCTACTTC.

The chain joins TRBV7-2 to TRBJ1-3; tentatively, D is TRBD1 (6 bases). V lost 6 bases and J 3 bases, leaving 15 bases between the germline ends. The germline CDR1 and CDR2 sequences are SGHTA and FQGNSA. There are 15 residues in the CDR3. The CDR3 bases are TGTGCCAGCAGTGACAACAGGGCTGGTGGAAACACCATATATTTT. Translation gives CASSDNRAGGNTIYF.

The CDR3 DNA reads TGTGCCAGCAGCCTCGGGACAGGGACAAGTAGGGTCAATCAGCCCCAGCATTTT. Translated: CASSLGTGTSRVNQPQHF. The V gene is TRBV5-6, the J gene TRBJ1-5; 9 nucleotides align to TRBD1. V trimming: 4 bases; J trimming: 3 bases; junction bases outside the gene matches: 14. This CDR3 is built from 18 residues. Per germline, CDR1 SGHDT and CDR2 YYEEEE.

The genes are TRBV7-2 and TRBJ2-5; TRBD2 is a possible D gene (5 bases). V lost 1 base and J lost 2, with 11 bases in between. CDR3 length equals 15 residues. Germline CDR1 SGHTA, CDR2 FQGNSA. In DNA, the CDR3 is TGTGCCAGCAGCTTAGATCCGGGGTCACAAGAGACCCAGTACTTC. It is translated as CASSLDPGSQETQYF.

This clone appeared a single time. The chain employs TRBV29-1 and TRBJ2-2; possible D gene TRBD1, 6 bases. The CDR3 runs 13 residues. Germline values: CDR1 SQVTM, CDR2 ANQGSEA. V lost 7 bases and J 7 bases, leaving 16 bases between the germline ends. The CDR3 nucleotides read TGCAGCGCGGGACACCCCCTTCACGGGGAGCTGTTTTTT. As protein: CSAGHPLHGELFF.

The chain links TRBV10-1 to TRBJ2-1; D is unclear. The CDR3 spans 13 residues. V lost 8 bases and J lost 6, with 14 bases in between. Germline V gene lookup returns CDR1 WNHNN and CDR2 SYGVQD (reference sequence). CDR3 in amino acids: CASSPQSTNEQFF. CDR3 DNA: TGCGCCAGCTCTCCCCAAAGCACCAATGAGCAGTTCTTC.

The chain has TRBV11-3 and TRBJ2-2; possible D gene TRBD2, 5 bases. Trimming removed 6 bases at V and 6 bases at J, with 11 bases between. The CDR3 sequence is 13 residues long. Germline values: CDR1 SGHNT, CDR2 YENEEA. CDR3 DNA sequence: TGTGCCAGCAGTCGGTCGGGGTCCGGGGAGCTGTTTTTT. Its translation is CASSRSGSGELFF.

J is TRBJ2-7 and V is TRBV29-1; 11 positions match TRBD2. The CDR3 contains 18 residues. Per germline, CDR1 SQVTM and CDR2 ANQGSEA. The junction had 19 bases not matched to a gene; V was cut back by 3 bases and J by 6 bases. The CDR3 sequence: CSVEVGTSGKRAFGEQYF. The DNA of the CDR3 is TGCAGCGTTGAGGTCGGGACTAGCGGAAAACGGGCCTTCGGCGAGCAGTACTTC.

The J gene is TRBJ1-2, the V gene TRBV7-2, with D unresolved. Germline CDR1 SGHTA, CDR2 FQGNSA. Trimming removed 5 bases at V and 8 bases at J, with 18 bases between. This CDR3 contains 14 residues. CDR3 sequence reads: CASSLGPELEGYTF. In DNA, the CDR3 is TGTGCCAGCAGCCTGGGCCCTGAACTAGAGGGCTACACCTTC.

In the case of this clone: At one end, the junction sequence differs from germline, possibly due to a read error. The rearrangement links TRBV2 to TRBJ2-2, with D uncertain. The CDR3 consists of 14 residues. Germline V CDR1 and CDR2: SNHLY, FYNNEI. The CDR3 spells CASSEGSNSGELFF. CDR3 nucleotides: TGTGCCAGCAGTGAGGGTTCGAACAGCGGGGAGCTGTTTTTT. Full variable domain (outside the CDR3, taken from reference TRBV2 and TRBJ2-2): EPEVTQTPSHQVTQMGQEVILRCVPISNHLYFYWYRQILGQKVEFLVSFYNNEISEKSEIFDDQFSVERPDGSNFTLKIRSTKLEDSAMYFCASSEGSNSGELFFGEGSRLTVL.

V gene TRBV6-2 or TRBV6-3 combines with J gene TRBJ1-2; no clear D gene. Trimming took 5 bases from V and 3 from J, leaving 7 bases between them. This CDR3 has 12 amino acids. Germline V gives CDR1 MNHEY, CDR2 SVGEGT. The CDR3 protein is CASSPSDYGYTF. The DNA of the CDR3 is TGTGCCAGCAGTCCCTCGGACTATGGCTACACCTTC.

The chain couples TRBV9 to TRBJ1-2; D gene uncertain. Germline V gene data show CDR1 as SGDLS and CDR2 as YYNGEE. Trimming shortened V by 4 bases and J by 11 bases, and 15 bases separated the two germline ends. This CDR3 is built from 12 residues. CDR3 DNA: TGTGCCAGCAGCATATCAGGACTCCTTTACACCTTC. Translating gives CASSISGLLYTF.

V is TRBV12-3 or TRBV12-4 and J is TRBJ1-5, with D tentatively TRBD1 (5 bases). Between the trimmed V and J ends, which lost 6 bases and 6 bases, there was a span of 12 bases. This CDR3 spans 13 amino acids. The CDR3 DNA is TGTGCCAGCAGCTTTCAGGGACTTCAGCCCCAGCATTTT. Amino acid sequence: CASSFQGLQPQHF.

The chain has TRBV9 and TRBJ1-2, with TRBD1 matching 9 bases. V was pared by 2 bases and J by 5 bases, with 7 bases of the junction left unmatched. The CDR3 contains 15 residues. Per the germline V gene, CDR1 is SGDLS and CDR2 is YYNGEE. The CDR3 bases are TGTGCCAGCAGCGTTAGGGACAGGGTTCCGTATGGCTACACCTTC. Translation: CASSVRDRVPYGYTF. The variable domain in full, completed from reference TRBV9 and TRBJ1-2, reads DSGVTQTPKHLITATGQRVTLRCSPRSGDLSVYWYQQSLDQGLQFLIQYYNGEERAKGNILERFSAQQFPDLHSELNLSSLELGDSALYFCASSVRDRVPYGYTFGSGTRLTVV.

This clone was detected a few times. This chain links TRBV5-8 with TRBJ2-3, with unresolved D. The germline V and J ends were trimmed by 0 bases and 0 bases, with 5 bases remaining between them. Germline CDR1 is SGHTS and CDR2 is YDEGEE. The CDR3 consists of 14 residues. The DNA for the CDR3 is TGTGCCAGCAGCTTGGACAGTAGCACAGATACGCAGTATTTT. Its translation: CASSLDSSTDTQYF.

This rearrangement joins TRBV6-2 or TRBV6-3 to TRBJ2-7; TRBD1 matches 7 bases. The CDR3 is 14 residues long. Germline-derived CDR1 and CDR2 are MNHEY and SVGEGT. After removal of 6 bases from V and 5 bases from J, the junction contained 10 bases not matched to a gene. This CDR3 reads CASSIAGTAHEQYF. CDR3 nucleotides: TGTGCCAGCAGCATCGCCGGGACAGCCCACGAGCAGTACTTC.

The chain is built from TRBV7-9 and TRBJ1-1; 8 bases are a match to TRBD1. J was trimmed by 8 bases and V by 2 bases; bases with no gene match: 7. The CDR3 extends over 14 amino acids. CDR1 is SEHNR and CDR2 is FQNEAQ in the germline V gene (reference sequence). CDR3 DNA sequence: TGTGCCAGCAGCTTAAAAGGGCAGGGGGCAGAAGCTTTCTTT. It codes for CASSLKGQGAEAFF.

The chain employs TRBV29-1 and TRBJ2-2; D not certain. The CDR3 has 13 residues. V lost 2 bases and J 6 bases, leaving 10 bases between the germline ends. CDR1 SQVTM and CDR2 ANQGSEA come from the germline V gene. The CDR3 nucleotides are TGCAGCGTTGAACGAACGAGAGCCGGGGAGCTGTTTTTT. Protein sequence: CSVERTRAGELFF.

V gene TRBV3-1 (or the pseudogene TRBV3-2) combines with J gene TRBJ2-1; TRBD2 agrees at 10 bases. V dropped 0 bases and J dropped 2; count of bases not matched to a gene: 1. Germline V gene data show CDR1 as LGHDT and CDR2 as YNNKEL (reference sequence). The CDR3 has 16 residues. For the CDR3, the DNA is TGTGCCAGCAGCCAAGATAGCGGGAGGCCCTACAATGAGCAGTTCTTC. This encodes CASSQDSGRPYNEQFF.